The 27 T cell receptor beta chains below were found in one sample sequenced in a study of cytomegalovirus exposure and HLA in healthy donors. PCR employed 60 Vbeta and 13 Jbeta primers. Measured with immunoSEQ multiplex PCR; TCRdb has only the in-frame clones, and not every one. The sample records roughly 130,000 clones, over 75% being singletons. What was sequenced was PBMCs. These receptors were collected from a middle-aged woman in good health and CMV-seronegative.

V is TRBV5-4 and J is TRBJ2-2; 7 bases map to TRBD2. The V gene end was trimmed by 4 bases and the J gene end by 4 bases; junction bases not matched to a gene: 13. The germline V gene has CDR1 SGHNT and CDR2 YYREEE (reference sequence). This CDR3 comprises 17 residues. The CDR3 region has the DNA TGTGCCAGCAGCACCGGCCTCCCAGCGGGACGCACCGGGGAGCTGTTTTTT. Encoded protein: CASSTGLPAGRTGELFF. Using reference TRBV5-4 and TRBJ2-2 for the parts outside the CDR3, the full variable domain is ETGVTQSPTHLIKTRGQQVTLRCSSQSGHNTVSWYQQALGQGPQFIFQYYREEENGRGNFPPRFSGLQFPNYSSELNVNALELDDSALYLCASSTGLPAGRTGELFFGEGSRLTVL.

The chain combines TRBV5-1 with TRBJ2-7; 8 bases align to TRBD2. In germline, CDR1 is SGHRS, CDR2 YFSETQ. This CDR3 spans 16 amino acids. V lost 6 bases, J lost 3 bases, and 14 bases stayed unmatched. The CDR3 bases are TGCGCCAGCACAGCGGGAGACGAGGGGGGGAACTACGAGCAGTACTTC. Encoded protein: CASTAGDEGGNYEQYF.

The chain has TRBV5-8 and TRBJ2-7; 10 nucleotides match TRBD2. Germline CDR1 is SGHTS and CDR2 is YDEGEE. V lost 7 bases, J lost 6 bases, and 13 bases stayed unmatched. This CDR3 has 15 residues. CDR3 bases: TGTGCCAGCCAGAGGGACAGCGGGAGGGCCAGCGAGCAGTACTTC. Protein product: CASQRDSGRASEQYF.

V is TRBV27 and J is TRBJ2-7, with TRBD1 identical over 9 bases. V lost 7 bases and J lost 5; bases outside the gene matches: 6. The CDR3 has 13 residues. Per germline, CDR1 MNHEY and CDR2 SMNVEV (reference sequence). CDR3 loop: CASNPQGAHEQYF. CDR3 nucleotide sequence: TGTGCCAGCAACCCACAGGGGGCCCACGAGCAGTACTTC.

This clone was picked up a small number of times. This chain uses TRBV4-3 with TRBJ2-7, with 8 bases fitting TRBD2. With 0 bases clipped from V and 4 bases from J, the junction kept 23 bases outside the gene matches. Germline CDR1 and CDR2: LGHNA and YSLEER. The CDR3 is 21 residues long. The CDR3 DNA reads TGCGCCAGCAGCCAAGATCCAACGACTAGCGCAATCCCCGGAGAAGGATACGAGCAGTACTTC. Its protein is CASSQDPTTSAIPGEGYEQYF.

The chain links TRBV6-1 to TRBJ2-3, with TRBD2 identical over 12 bases. This CDR3 region has 15 residues. Germline CDR1 MNHNS, CDR2 SASEGT. Trimming cost V 6 bases and J 7 bases; bases outside gene matches: 8. The chain's CDR3 is CASSVLAGGLNTQYF. CDR3 nucleotides: TGTGCCAGCAGCGTCCTAGCGGGAGGGTTAAATACGCAGTATTTT.

This chain uses TRBV7-9 with TRBJ2-7; possibly TRBD1 for D (6 bases). The CDR3 consists of 14 residues. Trimming took 5 bases from V and 6 from J, leaving 17 bases between them. Per the germline V gene, CDR1 is SEHNR and CDR2 is FQNEAQ (reference sequence). As DNA, the CDR3 is TGTGCCAGCAGCCACGGTACAGGGCCCTTCGAGCAGTACTTC. It yields the protein CASSHGTGPFEQYF.

This clone was recorded a few times. This chain connects TRBV14 to TRBJ1-5; D might be TRBD1 (5 bases). This CDR3 has 15 residues. Germline CDR1 and CDR2: SGHDN and FVKESK. Trimming removed 0 bases from V and 6 bases from J, with 12 bases in between. CDR3 in DNA: TGTGCCAGCAGCCAAGATCGGGGGGGTGCTCAGCCCCAGCATTTT. Translation gives CASSQDRGGAQPQHF.

This chain connects TRBV4-1 to TRBJ2-1; 9 bases match TRBD1. Trimming cost V 5 bases and J 6 bases; bases outside gene matches: 2. This CDR3 region has 13 residues. The germline gives CDR1 MGHRA, CDR2 YSYEKL. CDR3 sequence (DNA): TGCGCCAGCAGCGGACAGGGGAGCAATGAGCAGTTCTTC. Translation: CASSGQGSNEQFF.

The chain couples TRBV9 to TRBJ2-1, with D perhaps matching TRBD2 (6 bases). Trimming removed 1 base at V and 2 bases at J, with 10 bases between. CDR1 is SGDLS, CDR2 YYNGEE, per germline. The CDR3 covers 15 residues. The CDR3, as DNA: TGTGCCAGCAGCGTAACGGGAGACACCTACAATGAGCAGTTCTTC. It codes for CASSVTGDTYNEQFF. The whole variable domain, filled in from reference TRBV9 and TRBJ2-1, reads DSGVTQTPKHLITATGQRVTLRCSPRSGDLSVYWYQQSLDQGLQFLIQYYNGEERAKGNILERFSAQQFPDLHSELNLSSLELGDSALYFCASSVTGDTYNEQFFGPGTRLTVL.

The chain links TRBV5-1 to TRBJ1-2, with D perhaps TRBD1 (6 bases). Deletions cut 0 bases from V and 6 bases from J, with 15 bases between. This CDR3 has 15 residues. In germline, CDR1 is SGHRS, CDR2 YFSETQ. CDR3 protein: CASSLEQGGMDGYTF. CDR3 coding DNA: TGCGCCAGCAGCTTGGAACAGGGTGGGATGGATGGCTACACCTTC.

A word on this clone: One end of the junction fails to match germline, which may point to a read error. The CDR3 DNA is TGTTCCAGCAGCCATTGGCAGGGGGCGGGGAGTGAGCAGTTCTTC. Its translation is CSSSHWQGAGSEQFF. This rearrangement joins TRBV7-9 to TRBJ2-1; 8 nucleotides agree with TRBD1. Germline V gene lookup returns CDR1 SEHNR and CDR2 FQNEAQ (reference sequence). This CDR3 has 15 amino acids. Combining the CDR3 with reference TRBV7-9 and TRBJ2-1 gives the whole variable domain DTGVSQNPRHKITKRGQNVTFRCDPISEHNRLYWYRQTLGQGPEFLTYFQNEAQLEKSRLLSDRFSAERPKGSFSTLEIQRTEQGDSAMYLCSSSHWQGAGSEQFFGPGTRLTVL.

The J gene is TRBJ1-3, the V gene TRBV6-5; D not certain. This CDR3 spans 14 amino acids. Germline CDR1 MNHEY, CDR2 SVGAGI. Trimming cost V 8 bases and J 0 bases, with 11 bases left between them. CDR3 sequence reads: CASSTRDSGNTIYF. CDR3 DNA sequence: TGTGCCAGCTCAACGAGGGACTCTGGAAACACCATATATTTT.

The CDR3 sequence: CASSFGGGYYEQYF. The CDR3 coding sequence is TGTGCCAGCAGCTTCGGAGGGGGCTATTACGAGCAGTACTTC. V and J are TRBV11-3 and TRBJ2-5; tentatively, D is TRBD1 (7 bases). The end of the DNA is better explained by TRBJ2-7, so the J call may be wrong. CDR1 is SGHNT and CDR2 is YENEEA in the germline V gene. The CDR3 length is 14 residues.

The chain combines TRBV19 with TRBJ1-1; a possible D gene is TRBD1 (6 bases). V was trimmed by 2 bases and J by 8 bases, leaving 12 bases between them. Germline V gene data show CDR1 as LNHDA and CDR2 as SQIVND (reference sequence). The CDR3 consists of 13 residues. Here the CDR3 DNA reads TGTGCCAGTAGTATACCAGCGGGGGCCGAAGCTTTCTTT. It is translated as CASSIPAGAEAFF.

This chain uses TRBV7-8 with TRBJ2-7; 13 nucleotides agree with TRBD2. The CDR3 sequence is 19 residues long. Germline CDR1 SGHVS, CDR2 FQNEAQ. The V segment lost 2 bases and the J segment 9 bases; nucleotides outside the gene matches: 19. The DNA for the CDR3 is TGTGCCAGCAGCTTATTGAGAGTTCTTACTAGCGGGAGGGCCGGGGGGCAGTACTTC. It codes for CASSLLRVLTSGRAGGQYF.

The chain carries TRBV7-8 and TRBJ1-4, with 7 bases that match TRBD1. Per germline, CDR1 SGHVS and CDR2 FQNEAQ. The length of the CDR3 is 14 residues. The V segment lost 5 bases and the J segment 5 bases; nucleotides outside the gene matches: 5. This CDR3 is CASSTMGQNEKLFF. The DNA for the CDR3 is TGTGCCAGCAGCACAATGGGACAGAATGAAAAACTGTTTTTT.

The chain recombines TRBV11-3 with TRBJ2-5; D not resolved. The last part of the DNA fits TRBJ2-7 better; the J call may be wrong. The CDR3 runs to 12 residues. Germline CDR1 reads SGHNT; CDR2 reads YENEEA. The CDR3 DNA reads as TGTGCCAGCAGCCCGAGCTCCTACGAGCAGTACTTC. Translated, it gives CASSPSSYEQYF.

The chain employs TRBV6-5 and TRBJ2-6, with D uncertain. The CDR3 spans 14 residues. Germline V lookup: CDR1 MNHEY, CDR2 SVGAGI. V gave up 6 bases and J gave up 0 bases, with 6 bases separating them. The CDR3 protein is CASRQYSGANVLTF. The CDR3 bases are TGTGCCAGCAGACAGTACTCTGGGGCCAACGTCCTGACTTTC.

The chain couples TRBV11-2 to TRBJ2-7, with a possible D match to TRBD2 (6 bases). Trimming shortened V by 4 bases and J by 9 bases, and 13 bases separated the two germline ends. Germline V lookup: CDR1 SGHAT, CDR2 FQNNGV. The CDR3 contains 12 residues. The CDR3 DNA is TGTGCCAGCAGCTCTTCGGGAGTTCGGCAGTACTTC. Translated: CASSSSGVRQYF.

The chain carries TRBV30 and TRBJ2-1, with a possible D match to TRBD2 (6 bases). V lost 0 bases and J 0 bases, leaving 9 bases between the germline ends. There are 15 residues in the CDR3. Germline V gene sequence: CDR1 GTSNPN, CDR2 SVGIG (reference sequence). The DNA for the CDR3 is TGTGCCTGGAGTGTAGGGAGGAGCTCCTACAATGAGCAGTTCTTC. It translates to CAWSVGRSSYNEQFF.

The rearrangement links TRBV21-1 to TRBJ2-2; the D call TRBD2 from the table was never checked on the DNA. TRBV21-1 is described as a pseudogene. CDR3 length: 16 amino acids. CDR3 coding DNA: TGTGCCAGCAGCAAAGTGGGGGGAGAAGGCACCGGGGAGCTGTTTTTT. Translating gives CASSKVGGEGTGELFF.

The J gene is TRBJ1-2, the V gene TRBV5-1; TRBD1 matches 7 bases. V shed 4 bases and J 7 bases; nucleotides not matched to a gene: 10. CDR3 length equals 14 residues. The germline V gene encodes CDR1 SGHRS and CDR2 YFSETQ. The CDR3 region is CASSVLGTVPGYTF. Written as DNA, the CDR3 is TGCGCCAGCAGCGTGCTGGGGACAGTTCCTGGCTACACCTTC.

There are a few counts of this clone. V and J are TRBV5-6 and TRBJ1-4; D is undetermined. V dropped 6 bases and J dropped 4 bases, with 13 bases sitting between them. The CDR3 totals 14 residues. CDR1 is SGHDT and CDR2 is YYEEEE in the germline V gene. The CDR3: CASTPGRGNEKLFF. In nucleotides, the CDR3 is TGTGCCAGCACCCCGGGCCGGGGTAATGAAAAACTGTTTTTT.

The chain couples TRBV25-1 to TRBJ2-1; D is undetermined. The CDR3 is made up of 11 amino acids. Per germline, CDR1 MGHDK and CDR2 SYGVNS. V was pared by 5 bases and J by 8 bases, with 7 bases between. CDR3 sequence (DNA): TGTGCCAGCAGTCGACTCGATGAGCAGTTCTTC. Encoded protein: CASSRLDEQFF.

V usage is TRBV5-1 and J usage is TRBJ2-1, with D perhaps matching TRBD2 (6 bases). V gave up 4 bases and J gave up 1 base, with 15 bases separating them. Germline lookup yields CDR1 SGHRS and CDR2 YFSETQ. CDR3 length equals 16 residues. The CDR3 DNA follows: TGCGCCAGCAGCCTGCCCATGGGGGGATCCTACAATGAGCAGTTCTTC. It is translated as CASSLPMGGSYNEQFF.

The chain combines TRBV5-1 with TRBJ2-3, with D possibly being TRBD1 (6 bases). V lost 2 bases, J lost 2 bases, and 9 bases lay in between. CDR1 is SGHRS and CDR2 is YFSETQ in the germline V gene. The CDR3 contains 14 residues. This chain's CDR3 is CASSLQGPTDTQYF. The DNA for the CDR3 is TGCGCCAGCAGCTTACAGGGACCCACAGATACGCAGTATTTT.